The 8 T cell receptor beta chains listed next were all sequenced from one sample in a study of CXCR3-negative and CXCR3-positive naive CD8 T cells. It was by 5' RACE with UMI labels that the TRB cDNA libraries were prepared. Each CDR3 protein gets one entry in TCRdb, which reprocessed the 5' RACE reads and gives no DNA. This table lists 48,000 or so distinct CDR3 sequences. The sample taken for sequencing was memory CD8+ T cells from blood. The receptors here all came from a human donor in good health. Some clones in this sample may be carry-over from other donors' samples.

Here the CDR3 reads CASRLIVGSEQYF. The V call is TRBV12-3 or TRBV12-4, the J call TRBJ2-7. This CDR3 is built from 13 residues.

The rearrangement links TRBV7-2 to TRBJ2-1. CDR3 length: 11 amino acids. The germline V gene encodes CDR1 SGHTA and CDR2 FQGNSA. CDR3 residues: CASSLFSGLFF.

V is TRBV7-2 and J is TRBJ1-2. The germline gives CDR1 SGHTA, CDR2 FQGNSA. The CDR3 covers 11 residues. The CDR3 here is CASSLGDGYTF.

The chain employs TRBV5-1 and TRBJ2-3. Looked up from germline, CDR1 is SGHRS and CDR2 is YFSETQ. This CDR3 comprises 15 residues. The CDR3 protein is CASSLAAAVTDTQYF. The full variable domain, completed using reference TRBV5-1 and TRBJ2-3, is KAGVTQTPRYLIKTRGQQVTLSCSPISGHRSVSWYQQTPGQGLQFLFEYFSETQRNKGNFPGRFSGRQFSNSRSEMNVSTLELGDSALYLCASSLAAAVTDTQYFGPGTRLTVL.

The rearrangement uses TRBV5-1 and TRBJ1-5; the TRBD1 assignment by TCRdb is unverifiable without DNA. Germline V gives CDR1 SGHRS, CDR2 YFSETQ. The CDR3 runs 15 residues. CDR3 residues: CASSLGQGGNQPQHF. The full variable domain, in which reference TRBV5-1 and TRBJ1-5 provide the parts outside the CDR3, is KAGVTQTPRYLIKTRGQQVTLSCSPISGHRSVSWYQQTPGQGLQFLFEYFSETQRNKGNFPGRFSGRQFSNSRSEMNVSTLELGDSALYLCASSLGQGGNQPQHFGDGTRLSIL.

The chain recombines TRBV23-1 with TRBJ1-1. TRBV23-1 is an ORF, with its function uncertain. CDR3 length: 17 residues. CDR3 sequence reads: CASSLPREGNGGTEAFF.

The chain recombines TRBV29-1 with TRBJ2-7; checking the TCRdb D call of TRBD2 is not possible without DNA. CDR3 size: 13 residues. The germline V gene encodes CDR1 SQVTM and CDR2 ANQGSEA. CDR3 amino acids: CSVEVGRSYEQYF.

The J gene is TRBJ2-1, the V gene TRBV4-2; checking the TCRdb D call of TRBD1 is not possible without DNA. CDR3 length: 14 residues. Germline V gives CDR1 LGHNA, CDR2 YNFKEQ. The CDR3 spells CASSPRGGDNEQFF.